This record covers a single T cell receptor (beta chain). Its antigen remains unknown. Unstimulated PBMCs were sorted into CD3+CD4+ and CD3+CD8+ populations. This entry belongs to a study of T cell clones after liver transplantation. Study as a whole: Post-transplant blood was tracked for graft-donor-reactive T cell clones identified in a pre-transplant mixed lymphocyte reaction. General observations from the study: Donor-reactive sequences fell more than third party-reactive ones, suggesting partial deletion.

The data were produced by immunoSEQ multiplex PCR, yet TCRdb's version contains in-frame clones alone and is incomplete. Seen here are some 40,000 clones, approximately 86% observed once, and the top ten hold roughly 2.5%. The germline V gene has CDR1 MNHEY and CDR2 SVGAGI. CDR3 length: 15 residues. Deletions cut 4 bases from V and 6 bases from J, with 17 bases between. The sequenced sample was CD4+ T cells from blood, obtained 24 months after liver transplant. The receptor was derived from a human patient who received a liver transplant. The graft donor may have contributed some T cells. The rearrangement links TRBV6-5 to TRBJ2-3; D call uncertain. CDR3 nucleotide sequence: TGTGCCAGCAGTTCCTTCCAAAAATTAATGGATACGCAGTATTTT. This codes for CASSSFQKLMDTQYF.